Each of the 30 T cell receptor beta chains below was sequenced from the same sample in a study of shared clonotypes between healthy human individuals. The protocol was immunoSEQ multiplex PCR, while the TCRdb copy is restricted to in-frame clones and leaves out a portion. Of 950,000 to 1,200,000 clones detected, 70% to 80% appear once; the ten largest clones hold roughly 0.9%. The sample taken for sequencing was memory CD4+ T cells from PBMCs. Subset here: CD45RA-negative fraction. These receptors came from a man between 18 and 35 years old in good health. Some clones in this sample may be carry-over from other donors' samples.

The rearrangement uses TRBV28 and TRBJ2-2, with D possibly being TRBD1 (7 bases). Trimming shortened V by 7 bases and J by 3 bases, and 15 bases separated the two germline ends. This CDR3 spans 15 amino acids. CDR1 is MDHEN, CDR2 SYDVKM, per germline. CDR3: CASIGGGADTGELFF. The CDR3 nucleotides are TGTGCCAGCATTGGAGGGGGCGCCGACACCGGGGAGCTGTTTTTT.

In this sample, this clone turned up a few times. The chain is built from TRBV2 and TRBJ2-5; the match to TRBD2 covers 7 bases. The CDR3 consists of 15 residues. V shed 7 bases, J shed 2 bases, and the junction held 10 bases outside the gene matches. From germline, CDR1 is SNHLY and CDR2 FYNNEI. The DNA for the CDR3 is TGTGCCAGCATCTCTCGTCGGGGAGGGCAAGAGACCCAGTACTTC. This encodes CASISRRGGQETQYF.

The chain has TRBV15 and TRBJ1-2; D gene unclear. Germline V lookup: CDR1 LNHNV, CDR2 YYDKDF (reference sequence). The CDR3 contains 14 residues. The ends were cut back, 0 bases at V and 3 bases at J, with 8 bases in the middle. The CDR3 region is CATSRDRGYYGYTF. CDR3 nucleotides: TGTGCCACCAGCAGAGACCGGGGTTACTATGGCTACACCTTC.

J is TRBJ2-7 and V is TRBV6-6; D is possibly TRBD2 (5 bases). The germline V gene encodes CDR1 MNHNY and CDR2 SVGAGI (reference sequence). The CDR3 is 13 residues long. V was clipped by 2 bases and J by 0 bases, with 5 bases between them. In DNA, the CDR3 is TGTGCCAGCAGTTACGGACTCTCCTACGAGCAGTACTTC. Translating gives CASSYGLSYEQYF.

The CDR3 protein is CASSQGITGEEDIQYF. CDR3 DNA sequence: TGTGCCAGCAGCCAAGGGATAACGGGGGAGGAGGACATTCAGTACTTC. This chain uses TRBV4-2 with TRBJ2-4, with D perhaps matching TRBD2 (6 bases). This CDR3 has 16 amino acids. CDR1 and CDR2 from the germline V gene are LGHNA and YNFKEQ. V shed 1 base and J shed 8 bases, with 18 bases lying between them.

This clone was seen ten or more times. The rearrangement links TRBV9 to TRBJ2-2, with 10 bases aligning to TRBD1. Germline V gene sequence: CDR1 SGDLS, CDR2 YYNGEE. The CDR3 spans 15 residues. Trimming at V came to 4 bases and at J to 3 bases, leaving 3 bases not matched to a gene. The CDR3 is CASSFGQGDTGELFF. CDR3 DNA: TGTGCCAGCAGCTTCGGACAGGGGGACACCGGGGAGCTGTTTTTT.

This clone came up a few times. The chain links TRBV28 to TRBJ1-3; weak D call: TRBD1 (5 bases). CDR1 is MDHEN, CDR2 SYDVKM, per germline. This CDR3 contains 13 residues. V lost 4 bases, J lost 4 bases, and 8 bases lay in between. The CDR3 spells CASSSGFGNTIYF. CDR3 DNA: TGTGCCAGCAGTTCAGGGTTCGGAAACACCATATATTTT.

V usage is TRBV7-9 and J usage is TRBJ2-5, with no clear D. Trimming cost V 7 bases and J 5 bases, with 14 bases left between them. Germline values: CDR1 SEHNR, CDR2 FQNEAQ (reference sequence). The CDR3 loop spans 13 amino acids. CDR3 sequence reads: CASTPLGGETQYF. CDR3 DNA sequence: TGTGCCAGCACCCCCTTGGGCGGTGAGACCCAGTACTTC.

Details on this clone: Distinct nucleotide sequences in the sample also encode this CDR3. The V and J genes are TRBV27 and TRBJ2-5; D is ambiguous. The CDR3 has 13 amino acids. Germline CDR1 MNHEY, CDR2 SMNVEV (reference sequence). Trimming removed 0 bases from V and 5 bases from J, with 7 bases in between. CDR3 nucleotides: TGTGCCAGCAGTTTATCCGGAGATGAGACCCAGTACTTC. Protein: CASSLSGDETQYF.

The chain carries TRBV7-3 and TRBJ2-1; 9 bases match TRBD2. Germline CDR1 reads SGHTA; CDR2 reads FQGTGA. The CDR3 spans 15 residues. The trim removed 3 bases at V and 4 bases at J, leaving 4 bases unmatched. The CDR3 region is CASSLASGNYNEQFF. CDR3 coding DNA: TGTGCCAGCAGCTTGGCTAGCGGGAATTACAATGAGCAGTTCTTC.

The chain links TRBV2 to TRBJ2-6, with 12 bases lining up with TRBD1. After removal of 6 bases from V and 3 bases from J, the junction contained 6 bases not matched to a gene. This CDR3 is built from 17 residues. The germline gives CDR1 SNHLY, CDR2 FYNNEI. The CDR3 here is CASRAGTGGFGANVLTF. The CDR3 DNA sequence: TGTGCCAGCAGAGCCGGGACAGGGGGCTTTGGGGCCAACGTCCTGACTTTC.

This chain uses TRBV19 with TRBJ2-6; a possible D gene is TRBD2 (6 bases). The V gene lost 3 bases and the J gene lost 2 bases, with 8 bases spanning the gap. The CDR3 consists of 15 residues. CDR1 LNHDA and CDR2 SQIVND come from the germline V gene (reference sequence). CDR3 sequence: CASSMGGPGANVLTF. In DNA form, the CDR3 reads TGTGCCAGTAGTATGGGGGGTCCTGGGGCCAACGTCCTGACTTTC.

This rearrangement joins TRBV5-5 to TRBJ2-5, with D perhaps matching TRBD2 (6 bases). V lost 0 bases, J lost 5 bases, and 11 bases lay in between. Germline V gene sequence: CDR1 SGHKS, CDR2 YYEKEE (reference sequence). The CDR3 is 14 residues long. The CDR3 DNA is TGTGCCAGCAGCTTGGGAGCGGGTGCGGAGACCCAGTACTTC. This encodes CASSLGAGAETQYF.

The rearrangement joins TRBV6-5 to TRBJ1-1, with D uncertain. Germline V gives CDR1 MNHEY, CDR2 SVGAGI. The V gene lost 0 bases and the J gene lost 1 base, with 9 bases spanning the gap. This CDR3 has 15 residues. The CDR3 DNA reads as TGTGCCAGCAGTTACTCGAAATCAGCGAACACTGAAGCTTTCTTT. This codes for CASSYSKSANTEAFF.

The rearrangement links TRBV15 to TRBJ2-7, with TRBD1 as a possible D gene (5 bases). Trimming cost V 1 base and J 5 bases, with 9 bases left between them. CDR3 size: 13 residues. CDR1 and CDR2 (germline): LNHNV, YYDKDF (reference sequence). In nucleotides, the CDR3 is TGTGCCACCAGCAGAGCCAGGGCCAACGAGCAGTACTTC. Protein product: CATSRARANEQYF. The full variable domain, rest sourced from reference TRBV15 and TRBJ2-7, is DAMVIQNPRYQVTQFGKPVTLSCSQTLNHNVMYWYQQKSSQAPKLLFHYYDKDFNNEADTPDNFQSRRPNTSFCFLDIRSPGLGDTAMYLCATSRARANEQYFGPGTRLTVT.

The CDR3 region has the DNA TGTGCCTGGGTGGGGTCAGGGATGAACACTGAAGCTTTCTTT. Protein sequence: CAWVGSGMNTEAFF. The chain couples TRBV30 to TRBJ1-1, with TRBD1 as a possible D gene (5 bases). Per germline, CDR1 GTSNPN and CDR2 SVGIG (reference sequence). This CDR3 contains 14 residues. V lost 5 bases to trimming and J lost 0 bases, with 13 bases between them. The variable domain in full, completed from reference TRBV30 and TRBJ1-1, reads SQTIHQWPATLVQPVGSPLSLECTVEGTSNPNLYWYRQAAGRGLQLLFYSVGIGQISSEVPQNLSASRPQDRQFILSSKKLLLSDSGFYLCAWVGSGMNTEAFFGQGTRLTVV.

J is TRBJ1-2 and V is TRBV6-6, with D perhaps TRBD1 (6 bases). CDR3 size: 14 residues. The germline V and J ends were trimmed by 7 bases and 4 bases, with 16 bases remaining between them. Looked up from germline, CDR1 is MNHNY and CDR2 is SVGAGI (reference sequence). The CDR3 DNA follows: TGTGCCAGCACCGGACAGCGGACCCGCTATGGCTACACCTTC. Its translation is CASTGQRTRYGYTF.

The rearrangement links TRBV10-1 to TRBJ2-3, with 8 bases aligning to TRBD1. CDR3 length: 13 residues. V gave up 3 bases and J gave up 6 bases; unmatched junction bases: 2. Germline values: CDR1 WNHNN, CDR2 SYGVQD (reference sequence). CDR3 sequence: CASSEQGVDTQYF. The CDR3 nucleotides read TGCGCCAGCAGTGAACAGGGGGTCGATACGCAGTATTTT.

J is TRBJ2-7 and V is TRBV11-2; no definite D call. The CDR3 totals 15 residues. Per germline, CDR1 SGHAT and CDR2 FQNNGV. V lost 2 bases, J lost 3 bases, and 14 bases lay in between. The CDR3 region is CASSLSLGPIYEQYF. The CDR3 nucleotides are TGTGCCAGCAGCTTATCTCTTGGGCCGATCTACGAGCAGTACTTC.

This chain joins TRBV4-1 and TRBJ2-3; 8 positions agree with TRBD2. The germline CDR1 and CDR2 sequences are MGHRA and YSYEKL. This CDR3 is built from 17 residues. J lost 4 bases, V lost 1 base, and 10 bases had no gene match. The CDR3 region is CASSQVAGRGGADTQYF. The DNA of the CDR3 is TGCGCCAGCAGCCAAGTCGCCGGGAGGGGGGGAGCAGATACGCAGTATTTT.

This chain links TRBV4-3 with TRBJ1-5, with D perhaps matching TRBD1 (6 bases). The CDR3 length is 15 residues. From germline, CDR1 is LGHNA and CDR2 YSLEER. V shed 0 bases and J shed 7 bases, with 13 bases lying between them. CDR3 residues: CASSQDGTGRQPQHF. Written as DNA, the CDR3 is TGCGCCAGCAGCCAAGACGGAACAGGGAGGCAGCCCCAGCATTTT.

With respect to this clone: Other DNA sequences in this specimen translate into the identical CDR3. V usage is TRBV28 and J usage is TRBJ2-2, with 7 positions matching TRBD1. The CDR3 has 14 amino acids. With V trimmed by 7 bases and J by 1 base, 3 bases remained unmatched. Germline values: CDR1 MDHEN, CDR2 SYDVKM. The CDR3 loop reads CASTGQRNTGELFF. In DNA, the CDR3 is TGTGCCAGCACGGGACAGCGGAACACCGGGGAGCTGTTTTTT.

This chain joins TRBV28 and TRBJ1-5; no definite D call. Trimming took 2 bases from V and 1 from J, leaving 6 bases between them. The CDR3 covers 14 residues. Germline CDR1 and CDR2: MDHEN and SYDVKM. The CDR3: CASSLENSNQPQHF. The CDR3, as DNA: TGTGCCAGCAGTTTAGAGAACAGCAATCAGCCCCAGCATTTT.

The genes are TRBV5-1 and TRBJ1-3; D is undetermined. The V end lost 0 bases, the J end lost 0 bases, and 10 bases lay between the germline ends. CDR1 SGHRS and CDR2 YFSETQ come from the germline V gene. This CDR3 has 16 amino acids. In nucleotides, the CDR3 is TGCGCCAGCAGCTTGGCCACGGGGATCTCTGGAAACACCATATATTTT. Its protein product is CASSLATGISGNTIYF.

This chain connects TRBV2 to TRBJ2-1; 9 nucleotides match TRBD2. From germline, CDR1 is SNHLY and CDR2 FYNNEI. This CDR3 region has 15 residues. Trimming took 8 bases from V and 1 from J; bases not matched to a gene: 6. CDR3 residues: CASAGLASSYNEQFF. CDR3 nucleotide sequence: TGTGCCAGCGCAGGACTAGCGTCTTCCTACAATGAGCAGTTCTTC. The full variable domain, completed using reference TRBV2 and TRBJ2-1, is EPEVTQTPSHQVTQMGQEVILRCVPISNHLYFYWYRQILGQKVEFLVSFYNNEISEKSEIFDDQFSVERPDGSNFTLKIRSTKLEDSAMYFCASAGLASSYNEQFFGPGTRLTVL.

This chain uses TRBV5-1 with TRBJ2-7; 11 positions agree with TRBD2. V lost 5 bases and J lost 2; bases outside the gene matches: 3. CDR3 length equals 14 residues. Germline CDR1 SGHRS, CDR2 YFSETQ. The CDR3 DNA sequence: TGCGCCAGCAGGGCGACTAGCGGGGCCTACGAGCAGTACTTC. Its protein is CASRATSGAYEQYF.

The chain recombines TRBV7-3 with TRBJ2-3, with D perhaps being TRBD1 or TRBD2 (5 bases each). V was pared by 1 base and J by 1 base, with 21 bases between. Per the germline V gene, CDR1 is SGHTA and CDR2 is FQGTGA. This CDR3 is 19 amino acids long. The CDR3 nucleotides are TGTGCCAGCAGCTTAAATGGGGGTGTTTTGGGGATGGGCACAGATACGCAGTATTTT. Translation: CASSLNGGVLGMGTDTQYF.

CDR3 DNA: TGTGCCAGCAGCTTGGGAGGGGACGGCTATGGCTACACCTTC. Translated, it gives CASSLGGDGYGYTF. The rearrangement uses TRBV5-4 and TRBJ1-2; D is perhaps TRBD1 (5 bases). This CDR3 comprises 14 residues. Germline V CDR1 and CDR2: SGHNT, YYREEE (reference sequence). Trimming took 0 bases from V and 4 from J, leaving 10 bases between them.

The V and J genes are TRBV28 and TRBJ2-2; D call uncertain. Germline CDR1 reads MDHEN; CDR2 reads SYDVKM. Trimming stripped 2 bases from V and 3 bases from J, with 7 bases between. The CDR3 consists of 14 residues. CDR3 in amino acids: CASSLVHHTGELFF. The DNA for the CDR3 is TGTGCCAGCAGTTTAGTACATCACACCGGGGAGCTGTTTTTT. Full variable domain (rest looked up from reference TRBV28 and TRBJ2-2): DVKVTQSSRYLVKRTGEKVFLECVQDMDHENMFWYRQDPGLGLRLIYFSYDVKMKEKGDIPEGYSVSREKKERFSLILESASTNQTSMYLCASSLVHHTGELFFGEGSRLTVL.

The V call is TRBV4-2, the J call TRBJ2-3; TRBD2 might be the D (6 bases). Germline V gene lookup returns CDR1 LGHNA and CDR2 YNFKEQ. V lost 2 bases and J 5 bases, leaving 32 bases between the germline ends. This CDR3 spans 21 amino acids. The CDR3 region is CASSQRPLRAFWDFSEDTQYF. The DNA of the CDR3 is TGTGCCAGCAGCCAACGTCCTCTAAGAGCGTTCTGGGACTTCTCAGAAGATACGCAGTATTTT.